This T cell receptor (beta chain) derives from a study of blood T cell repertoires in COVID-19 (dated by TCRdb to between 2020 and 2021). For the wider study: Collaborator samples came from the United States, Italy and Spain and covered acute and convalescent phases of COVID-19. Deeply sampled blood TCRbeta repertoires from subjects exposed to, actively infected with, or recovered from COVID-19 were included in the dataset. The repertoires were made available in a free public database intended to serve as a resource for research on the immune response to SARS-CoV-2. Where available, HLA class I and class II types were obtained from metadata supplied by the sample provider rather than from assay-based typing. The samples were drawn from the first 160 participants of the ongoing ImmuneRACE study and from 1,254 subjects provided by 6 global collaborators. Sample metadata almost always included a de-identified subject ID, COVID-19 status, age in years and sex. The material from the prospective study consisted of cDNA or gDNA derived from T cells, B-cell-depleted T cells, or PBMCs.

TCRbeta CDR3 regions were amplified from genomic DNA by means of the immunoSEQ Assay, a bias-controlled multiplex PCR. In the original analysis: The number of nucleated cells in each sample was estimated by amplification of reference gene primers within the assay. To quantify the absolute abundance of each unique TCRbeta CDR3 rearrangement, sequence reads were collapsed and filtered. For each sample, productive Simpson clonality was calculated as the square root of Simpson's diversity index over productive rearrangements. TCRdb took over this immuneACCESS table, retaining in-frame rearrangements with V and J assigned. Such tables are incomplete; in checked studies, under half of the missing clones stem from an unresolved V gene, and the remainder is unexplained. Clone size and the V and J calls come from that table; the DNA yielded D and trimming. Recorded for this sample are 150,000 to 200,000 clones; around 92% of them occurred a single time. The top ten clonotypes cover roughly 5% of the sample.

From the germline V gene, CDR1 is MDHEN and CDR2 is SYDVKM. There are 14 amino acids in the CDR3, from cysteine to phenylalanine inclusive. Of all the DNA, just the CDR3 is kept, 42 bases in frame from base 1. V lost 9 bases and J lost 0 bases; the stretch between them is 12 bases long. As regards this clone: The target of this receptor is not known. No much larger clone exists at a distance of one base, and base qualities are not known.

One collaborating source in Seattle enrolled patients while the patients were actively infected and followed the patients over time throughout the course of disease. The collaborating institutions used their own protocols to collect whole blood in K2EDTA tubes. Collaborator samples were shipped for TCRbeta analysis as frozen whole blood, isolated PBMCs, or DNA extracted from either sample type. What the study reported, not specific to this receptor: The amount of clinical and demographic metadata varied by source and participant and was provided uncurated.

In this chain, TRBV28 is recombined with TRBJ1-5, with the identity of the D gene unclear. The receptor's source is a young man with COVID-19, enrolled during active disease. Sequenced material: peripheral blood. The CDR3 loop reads CASGRVNSNQPQHF. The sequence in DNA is TGTGCCAGTGGGAGGGTTAATAGCAATCAGCCCCAGCATTTT. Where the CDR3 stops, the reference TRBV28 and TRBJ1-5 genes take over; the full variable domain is DVKVTQSSRYLVKRTGEKVFLECVQDMDHENMFWYRQDPGLGLRLIYFSYDVKMKEKGDIPEGYSVSREKKERFSLILESASTNQTSMYLCASGRVNSNQPQHFGDGTRLSIL.